Included here is one T cell receptor (beta chain) sequence, with context. Its specificity is unknown. Trimming took 5 bases from V and 4 from J, leaving 7 bases between them. This CDR3 has 12 amino acids. Germline CDR1 MDHEN, CDR2 SYDVKM. With 60 Vbeta and 13 Jbeta primers, the PCR was carried out. TCRdb keeps only in-frame clones here, not all; method: immunoSEQ multiplex PCR. The table lists 100,000 or so clones, 55% to 75% of them singletons. The data originate from a study of cytomegalovirus exposure and HLA in healthy donors. Looking at the study overall: Earlier, 95 million to 140 million unique TCR beta sequences were recovered from about 200 million T cells by an analysis. Around 78 million unique TCR sequences came from HLA-typed donors in an early release. Study observations and caveats: 87-base-pair reads could not separate some V segments, including TRBV6-2 and TRBV6-3. Reportedly, fewer N-insertions than the approximately 690-donor mean appeared in an Asian-associated ancestry cluster in a later analysis.

The TCR was taken from a man between 50 and 59 years old in good health and CMV-seronegative. Sequenced input: PBMCs. V usage is TRBV28 and J usage is TRBJ2-3; D is uncertain. The CDR3 loop reads CASSRVADTQYF. As DNA, the CDR3 is TGTGCCAGCAGTCGAGTAGCAGATACGCAGTATTTT.